This is a list of T cell receptor beta chains from one sample in a study of cytomegalovirus exposure and HLA in healthy donors. Method: immunoSEQ multiplex PCR; TCRdb's copy keeps in-frame clones and lacks some. The repertoire holds roughly 120,000 clones, with almost 75% as singletons. The material sequenced was PBMCs. These receptors were taken from a man aged 40-49 years in good health and CMV-seronegative. The CDR3 runs from the conserved cysteine through the conserved F or W. The D gene is left open where the match is weak. Clone size is shown for a subset of rows, as once, few, many or a class of expanded clone.

d_call	v_call	j_call	clone_size	cdr3_nt	cdr3_aa
TRBD1	TRBV6-5	TRBJ1-6	-	TGTGCCAGCAGGAGGGGACAGTTTAATTCACCCCTCCACTTT	CASRRGQFNSPLHF
-	TRBV7-3	TRBJ2-3	few	TGTGCCAGCAGCTACACAGGTTACGACACAGATACGCAGTATTTT	CASSYTGYDTDTQYF
TRBD1	TRBV5-1	TRBJ1-6	-	TGCGCCAGCAGCTTGGCACAGGGGGCCTCCTATAATTCACCCCTCCACTTT	CASSLAQGASYNSPLHF
-	TRBV7-3	TRBJ1-2	many	TGTGCCAGCAGCTTAACGGCCAGGTCCTATGGCTACACCTTC	CASSLTARSYGYTF
-	TRBV19	TRBJ2-7	-	TGTGCCAGTAGTATTCGGCAGGAAAGTTACGAGCAGTACTTC	CASSIRQESYEQYF
TRBD1	TRBV5-1	TRBJ1-2	few	TGCGCCAGCAGCTTGGAAGGGACAGTTTATACCTTC	CASSLEGTVYTF
-	TRBV28	TRBJ1-5	-	TGTGCCAGCAGGCCCGGGGTCCGCGGTTGGGATCAGCCCCAGCATTTT	CASRPGVRGWDQPQHF
TRBD2	TRBV11-2	TRBJ2-2	-	TGTGCCAGCAGCTTAGATCCTAGCGGCTACACCGGGGAGCTGTTTTTT	CASSLDPSGYTGELFF
TRBD1	TRBV5-6	TRBJ1-1	few	TGTGCCAGCACCCTTACCGGGACAGGGAGGTGGAACACTGAAGCTTTCTTT	CASTLTGTGRWNTEAFF
-	TRBV7-2	TRBJ1-2	-	TGTGCCAGCAGCTCCCTCGGGCAGGAGGTTTACTATGGCTACACCTTC	CASSSLGQEVYYGYTF
-	TRBV6-5	TRBJ1-4	-	TGTGCCAGCAGACTCGGACACTCAACTAATGAAAAACTGTTTTTT	CASRLGHSTNEKLFF
TRBD1	TRBV4-1	TRBJ1-2	-	TGCGCCAGCAGCCACGGACAGGGTTATGGCTACACCTTC	CASSHGQGYGYTF
TRBD1	TRBV4-3	TRBJ1-2	-	TGCGCCAGCAGCCAGACGACAGGGGAGCTTTATGGCTACACCTTC	CASSQTTGELYGYTF
-	TRBV4-3	TRBJ2-5	-	TGCGCCAGCAGCCAAGATCGATCAGCGCAAGAGACCCAGTACTTC	CASSQDRSAQETQYF
TRBD1	TRBV5-1	TRBJ2-7	-	TGCGCCAGCACTCCGGGGACAGGGGCCTACGAGCAGTACTTC	CASTPGTGAYEQYF
-	TRBV18	TRBJ1-2	-	TGTGCCAGCTCACCACAACCGGGACAAAATAACTATGGCTACACCTTC	CASSPQPGQNNYGYTF
-	TRBV4-1	TRBJ1-2	once	TGCGCCAGCAGCCGGAGGGACTCTGGAGATAACTATGGCTACACCTTC	CASSRRDSGDNYGYTF
-	TRBV5-1	TRBJ2-7	-	TGCGCCAGCAGCTTGGACAGGAATACTTATTGCGAGCAGTACTTC	CASSLDRNTYCEQYF
-	TRBV4-3	TRBJ1-1	few	TGCGCCAGCAGCCAAGATCGGACAGCGTCCGGAGGTTTCTTT	CASSQDRTASGGFF
-	TRBV7-9	TRBJ1-3	-	TGTGCCAGCAGCCCGGAACAGGCTAGCTCTGGAAACACCATATATTTT	CASSPEQASSGNTIYF
-	TRBV28	TRBJ1-1	-	TGTGCCAGCAGTTTATGGGGAGGGGGGTCGGAAGCTTTCTTT	CASSLWGGGSEAFF
-	TRBV21-1	TRBJ1-1	-	TGTGCCAGCAGCAAAGGCCAGGGAAAGATCTTT	CASSKGQGKIF
-	TRBV28	TRBJ2-7	once	TGTGCCAGCAGTTCACAGGATTACGAGCAGTACTTC	CASSSQDYEQYF
-	TRBV19	TRBJ2-1	-	TGTGCCAGTAGTCCGGCAGGCCCCAGGGGTGAGCAGTTCTTC	CASSPAGPRGEQFF
-	TRBV10-3	TRBJ2-7	-	TGTGCCATCAGTGAAGTGGGCAGGGGCTACGAGCAGTACTTC	CAISEVGRGYEQYF
-	TRBV27	TRBJ2-7	-	TGTGCCAGCAGTTTATTCAGGGAATACGAGCAGTACTTC	CASSLFREYEQYF
-	TRBV7-9	TRBJ1-4	-	TGTGCCAGCAGCTTACGAGATGAAAAACTGTTTTTT	CASSLRDEKLFF
TRBD1	TRBV28	TRBJ1-4	-	TGTGCCAGCAGTTACACAGGGGGCGGTAATGAAAAACTGTTTTTT	CASSYTGGGNEKLFF
-	TRBV6-5	TRBJ2-5	few	TGTGCCACCCGGACCACCCCCCAGGGGCCCCAGTACTTC	CATRTTPQGPQYF
-	TRBV9	TRBJ1-5	-	TGTGCCAGCAGCGTACAAAGATGGACAGATAGCAATCAGCCCCAGCATTTT	CASSVQRWTDSNQPQHF
TRBD1	TRBV20-1	TRBJ2-1	-	TGCAGTGCTAAGACAGGGGATGAGCAGTTCTTC	CSAKTGDEQFF
TRBD1	TRBV28	TRBJ2-1	-	TGTGCCAGCAGTTTTTTCAGGGGGCTCCAGGATGAGCAGTTCTTC	CASSFFRGLQDEQFF
-	TRBV28	TRBJ2-7	-	TGTGCCAGCAGTTTACTCGGGGGGCCCTCCTACGAGCAGTACTTC	CASSLLGGPSYEQYF
TRBD1	TRBV28	TRBJ1-5	-	TGTGCCAGCAGTACCGGGACAGTCGGCAATCAGCCCCAGCATTTT	CASSTGTVGNQPQHF
-	TRBV25-1	TRBJ2-7	-	TGTGCCAGCGGGGGCGGGAGCTACGAGCAGTACTTC	CASGGGSYEQYF
-	TRBV5-3	TRBJ1-4	-	TGTGCCAGCAGCGCGGGACCGATTAATGAAAAACTGTTTTTT	CASSAGPINEKLFF
-	TRBV6-5	TRBJ1-5	-	TGTGCCAGCAGTTACTCGAGTCTTAGCAATCAGCCCCAGCATTTT	CASSYSSLSNQPQHF
-	TRBV5-6	TRBJ1-5	-	TGTGCCAGCAGCTCCAGGGGTAATCAGCCCCAGCATTTT	CASSSRGNQPQHF
TRBD2	TRBV6-5	TRBJ2-7	-	TGTGCCAGCAGTTACGGAGGACTAGCGGGGGAGCAGTACTTC	CASSYGGLAGEQYF
TRBD2	TRBV7-3	TRBJ2-3	-	TGTGCCAGCAGCTTCGGCGGGGGGGCCCCAGATACGCAGTATTTT	CASSFGGGAPDTQYF
TRBD2	TRBV18	TRBJ2-3	once	TGTGCCAGCTCCTTAGGGGCGGGGGCAGATACGCAGTATTTT	CASSLGAGADTQYF
-	TRBV9	TRBJ2-1	-	TGTGCCAGCAGCGCCTCAAGGGGCTCCTACAATGAGCAGTTCTTC	CASSASRGSYNEQFF
TRBD1	TRBV29-1	TRBJ1-2	-	TGCAGCGTTGAAGAGGAGACAGGGGGTGGCTACCCCTTC	CSVEEETGGGYPF
-	TRBV15	TRBJ1-4	few	TGTGCCACCAGCAACACCGCCAATGAAAAACTGTTTTTT	CATSNTANEKLFF
-	TRBV7-9	TRBJ2-3	-	TGTTCCCTACAGGGTTTTACAGATACGCAGTATTTT	CSLQGFTDTQYF
-	TRBV10-3	TRBJ1-2	few	TGTGCCATCAGTGAGTCGGCAGTGAGGGATGGCTACACCTTC	CAISESAVRDGYTF
TRBD2	TRBV7-9	TRBJ2-1	once	TGTGCCAGCAGCTTGGCGGACCTAGCGGGGGCCTCCTACAATGAGCAGTTCTTC	CASSLADLAGASYNEQFF
-	TRBV4-2	TRBJ1-4	few	TGTGCCAGCAGCCCGTTAGGGAGCGCTAATGAAAAACTGTTTTTT	CASSPLGSANEKLFF
-	TRBV27	TRBJ2-1	-	TGTGCCAGCAGTTTTTACGGGGGGCCCTACAATGAGCAGTTCTTC	CASSFYGGPYNEQFF